One sample yielded the 16 T cell receptor beta chains listed below, sequenced in a study of blood T cells in healthy people across ages (dated by TCRdb to the mid-2010s). Preparation of the library involved 5' RACE. The sequencer was an Illumina HiSeq 2500. A second PCR of about 7 to 12 cycles was run with a J-beta primer mix and a sample-barcoded 5' primer. TCRdb took the public reads, trimmed them with fastp at Q25, ran MiXCR for clone calling and kept in-frame beta chains. CDR3 protein sequences are deduplicated, and each keeps its most common genes and DNA. This sample comprises approximately 790,000 distinct CDR3 sequences, around two thirds of them detected only once. The top ten constitute roughly a quarter of the sample. What was sequenced was blood. All receptors derive from a young man in good health.

The V and J genes are TRBV13 and TRBJ1-2, with no clear D. Trimming removed 5 bases at V and 8 bases at J, with 18 bases between. The V gene's germline CDR1 is PRHDT and CDR2 FYEKMQ (reference sequence). The CDR3 contains 14 residues. The CDR3: CASSPNDGPGGYTF. CDR3 bases: TGTGCCAGCAGCCCAAACGACGGACCGGGAGGCTACACCTTC.

There are a few counts of this clonotype. The rearrangement joins TRBV24-1 to TRBJ2-6, with a possible D match to TRBD1 (6 bases). This CDR3 comprises 15 residues. Germline V gene data show CDR1 as KGHDR and CDR2 as SFDVKD. V dropped 4 bases and J dropped 4 bases, with 10 bases sitting between them. CDR3 protein: CATSDTGNGANVLTF. The CDR3 region has the DNA TGTGCCACCAGTGACACAGGGAACGGGGCCAACGTCCTGACTTTC.

The V call is TRBV7-2, the J call TRBJ2-1; 12 bases match TRBD2. The germline CDR1 and CDR2 sequences are SGHTA and FQGNSA. The length of the CDR3 is 16 residues. Trimming at V came to 2 bases and at J to 8 bases, leaving 7 bases not matched to a gene. This chain's CDR3 is CASSLRLAGGFDEQFF. CDR3 DNA sequence: TGTGCCAGCAGCTTACGGCTAGCGGGAGGGTTCGATGAGCAGTTCTTC.

The chain uses TRBV14 and TRBJ1-5; TRBD1 aligns across 7 bases. V gave up 1 base and J gave up 1 base; unmatched junction bases: 4. CDR3 size: 16 residues. Germline CDR1 and CDR2: SGHDN and FVKESK. Here the CDR3 reads CASSQGGRGSNQPQHF. The CDR3 DNA sequence: TGTGCCAGCAGCCAAGGAGGCAGGGGGAGCAATCAGCCCCAGCATTTT.

V usage is TRBV29-1 and J usage is TRBJ2-2; 8 positions match TRBD1. V was pared by 6 bases and J by 4 bases, with 7 bases of the junction left unmatched. This CDR3 spans 14 amino acids. The germline V gene has CDR1 SQVTM and CDR2 ANQGSEA. The CDR3 sequence: CSVEQGDGTGELFF. The DNA of the CDR3 is TGCAGCGTGGAACAGGGGGACGGCACCGGGGAGCTGTTTTTT.

This clonotype was counted between two and nine times. The chain uses TRBV29-1 and TRBJ2-7, with 7 bases that match TRBD1. CDR3 length equals 16 residues. Germline V gene sequence: CDR1 SQVTM, CDR2 ANQGSEA. Losses at the gene ends were 1 base for V and 4 bases for J; bases not matched to a gene: 13. For the CDR3, the DNA is TGCAGCGTTGAAGGAGAGACAGGGAGCTACCTATACGAGCAGTACTTC. Translated: CSVEGETGSYLYEQYF.

Comments on this clonotype: The junction and the germline gene differ at one end; a read error may be behind it. The chain employs TRBV9 and TRBJ2-1, with 7 nucleotides matching TRBD1. Per germline, CDR1 SGDLS and CDR2 YYNGEE. There are 14 residues in the CDR3. DNA of the CDR3: TGTGCCAGCAGCGTAGGGACGTTCGGACAGGAGCAGTTCTTT. Its translation: CASSVGTFGQEQFF.

V and J are TRBV4-3 and TRBJ1-1, with D uncertain. Trimming removed 1 base at V and 4 bases at J, with 13 bases between. The length of the CDR3 is 15 residues. The V gene's germline CDR1 is LGHNA and CDR2 YSLEER. The CDR3 loop is CASSQGADRTTEAFF. The CDR3 DNA sequence: TGCGCCAGCAGCCAAGGGGCAGATCGTACCACTGAAGCTTTCTTT.

The chain has TRBV20-1 and TRBJ1-4, with D unclear. CDR1 DFQATT and CDR2 SNEGSKA come from the germline V gene (reference sequence). V was shortened by 2 bases and J by 10 bases, with 17 bases between the two germline ends. The CDR3 loop spans 14 amino acids. The CDR3 DNA reads as TGCAGTGCTAGATGGACGGCAGCCGAGGGAAAACTGTTTTTT. Protein sequence: CSARWTAAEGKLFF.

V gene TRBV12-3 or TRBV12-4 combines with J gene TRBJ2-7; 9 bases agree with TRBD1. V dropped 4 bases and J dropped 4; count of bases not matched to a gene: 8. The CDR3 is 15 amino acids. CDR3 loop: CASSSPRQGGYEQYF. CDR3 coding DNA: TGTGCCAGCAGTTCCCCCCGACAGGGGGGTTACGAGCAGTACTTC.

This chain uses TRBV27 with TRBJ2-5; 7 bases match TRBD2. Germline V lookup: CDR1 MNHEY, CDR2 SMNVEV (reference sequence). Losses at the gene ends were 0 bases for V and 11 bases for J; bases not matched to a gene: 9. CDR3 length: 14 residues. CDR3 bases: TGTGCCAGCAGTTTATCCAGGGACGCGGGGGAGCAGTACTTC. Encoded protein: CASSLSRDAGEQYF.

V and J are TRBV2 and TRBJ1-4; D is unclear. The germline gives CDR1 SNHLY, CDR2 FYNNEI. The length of the CDR3 is 12 residues. The V gene lost 7 bases and the J gene lost 3 bases, with 6 bases spanning the gap. The CDR3 here is CASIGANEKLFF. The CDR3 DNA reads TGTGCCAGCATCGGCGCTAATGAAAAACTGTTTTTT.

This clonotype is a singleton in its sample. The V call is TRBV5-1, the J call TRBJ2-1; D possibly corresponds to TRBD1 (6 bases). The CDR3 extends over 15 amino acids. The germline V and J ends were trimmed by 0 bases and 7 bases, with 14 bases remaining between them. CDR1 and CDR2 from the germline V gene are SGHRS and YFSETQ. Here the CDR3 reads CASSLVAVGANEQFF. The CDR3 DNA is TGCGCCAGCAGCTTGGTGGCCGTGGGGGCAAATGAGCAGTTCTTC. The full variable domain, with the rest looked up from reference TRBV5-1 and TRBJ2-1, is KAGVTQTPRYLIKTRGQQVTLSCSPISGHRSVSWYQQTPGQGLQFLFEYFSETQRNKGNFPGRFSGRQFSNSRSEMNVSTLELGDSALYLCASSLVAVGANEQFFGPGTRLTVL.

The genes are TRBV15 and TRBJ2-7; 8 positions agree with TRBD1. With 4 bases clipped from V and 2 bases from J, the junction kept 7 bases outside the gene matches. CDR1 LNHNV and CDR2 YYDKDF come from the germline V gene (reference sequence). This CDR3 has 15 amino acids. The CDR3 bases are TGTGCCACCAGCATTGCTAGACAGGGGCCCTACGAGCAGTACTTC. The encoded protein is CATSIARQGPYEQYF. The whole variable domain, filled in from reference TRBV15 and TRBJ2-7, reads DAMVIQNPRYQVTQFGKPVTLSCSQTLNHNVMYWYQQKSSQAPKLLFHYYDKDFNNEADTPDNFQSRRPNTSFCFLDIRSPGLGDTAMYLCATSIARQGPYEQYFGPGTRLTVT.

The DNA of the CDR3 is TGTGCCAGCAGCCAAGTTTTGGGGCAGGGCTCCGGCTACACCTTC. Its protein product is CASSQVLGQGSGYTF. V and J are TRBV4-2 and TRBJ1-2; tentative D call: TRBD1 (5 bases). Germline values: CDR1 LGHNA, CDR2 YNFKEQ. The CDR3 loop spans 15 amino acids. Trimming removed 1 base from V and 8 bases from J, with 17 bases in between.

This chain joins TRBV7-2 and TRBJ2-3; D call uncertain. With 3 bases removed from V and 6 bases from J, the gap between germline ends came to 10 bases. The CDR3 has 13 amino acids. The germline V gene has CDR1 SGHTA and CDR2 FQGNSA. The CDR3 nucleotides read TGTGCCAGCAGCTTCCACCCTAAGGATACGCAGTATTTT. Translation: CASSFHPKDTQYF. Based on the CDR3 plus reference TRBV7-2 and TRBJ2-3, the full variable domain is GAGVSQSPSNKVTEKGKDVELRCDPISGHTALYWYRQSLGQGLEFLIYFQGNSAPDKSGLPSDRFSAERTGGSVSTLTIQRTQQEDSAVYLCASSFHPKDTQYFGPGTRLTVL.